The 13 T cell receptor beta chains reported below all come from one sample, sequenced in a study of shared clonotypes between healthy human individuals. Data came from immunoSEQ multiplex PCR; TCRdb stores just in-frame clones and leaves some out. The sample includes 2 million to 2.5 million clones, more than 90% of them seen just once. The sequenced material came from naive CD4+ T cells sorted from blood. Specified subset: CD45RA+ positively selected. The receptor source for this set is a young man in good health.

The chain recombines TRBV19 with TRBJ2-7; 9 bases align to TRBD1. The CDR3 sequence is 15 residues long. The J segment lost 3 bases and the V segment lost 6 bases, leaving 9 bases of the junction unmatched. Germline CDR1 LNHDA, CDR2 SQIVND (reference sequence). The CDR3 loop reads CASSLGDRADYEQYF. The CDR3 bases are TGTGCCAGTAGCCTTGGGGACAGGGCTGACTACGAGCAGTACTTC.

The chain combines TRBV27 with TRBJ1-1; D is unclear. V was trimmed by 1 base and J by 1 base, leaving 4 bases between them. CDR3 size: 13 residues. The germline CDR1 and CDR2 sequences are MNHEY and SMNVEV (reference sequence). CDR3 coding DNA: TGTGCCAGCAGTTTATACGGGAACACTGAAGCTTTCTTT. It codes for CASSLYGNTEAFF.

The CDR3: CASSKTGTVPSGNTIYF. In DNA form, the CDR3 reads TGTGCCAGCAGCAAAACCGGGACAGTCCCCTCTGGAAACACCATATATTTT. The chain combines TRBV5-4 with TRBJ1-3; 7 nucleotides align to TRBD1. V lost 4 bases to trimming and J lost 0 bases; unmatched junction nucleotides: 10. From germline, CDR1 is SGHNT and CDR2 YYREEE (reference sequence). The CDR3 length is 17 residues.

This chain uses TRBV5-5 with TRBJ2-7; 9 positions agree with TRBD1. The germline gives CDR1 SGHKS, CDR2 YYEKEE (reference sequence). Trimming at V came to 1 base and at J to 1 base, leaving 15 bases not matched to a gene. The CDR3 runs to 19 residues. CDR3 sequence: CASSLFPGDRAQVSYEQYF. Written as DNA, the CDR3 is TGTGCCAGCAGCTTGTTTCCTGGGGACAGGGCCCAAGTTTCCTACGAGCAGTACTTC.

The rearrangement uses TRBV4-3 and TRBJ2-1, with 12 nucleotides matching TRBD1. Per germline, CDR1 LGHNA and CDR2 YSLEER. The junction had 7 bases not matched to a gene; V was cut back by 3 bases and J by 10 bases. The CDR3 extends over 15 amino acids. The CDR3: CASSQTGTGGQEQFF. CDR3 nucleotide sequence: TGCGCCAGCAGCCAGACCGGGACAGGGGGCCAGGAGCAGTTCTTC.

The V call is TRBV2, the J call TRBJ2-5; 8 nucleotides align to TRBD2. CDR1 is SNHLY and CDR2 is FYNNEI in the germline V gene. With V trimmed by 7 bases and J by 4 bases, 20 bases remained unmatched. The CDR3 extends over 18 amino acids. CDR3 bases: TGTGCCAGCAAAGTCGGGAGGGTCCGTGACTCTTTATCAGAGACCCAGTACTTC. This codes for CASKVGRVRDSLSETQYF.

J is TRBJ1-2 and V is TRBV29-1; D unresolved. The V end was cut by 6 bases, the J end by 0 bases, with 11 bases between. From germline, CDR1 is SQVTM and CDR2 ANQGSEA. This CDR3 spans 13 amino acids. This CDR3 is CSVDLQTNYGYTF. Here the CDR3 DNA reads TGCAGCGTCGACCTGCAAACTAACTATGGCTACACCTTC.

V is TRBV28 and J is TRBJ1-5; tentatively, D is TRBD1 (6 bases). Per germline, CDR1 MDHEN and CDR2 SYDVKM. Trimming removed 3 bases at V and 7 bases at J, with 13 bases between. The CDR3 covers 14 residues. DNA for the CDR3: TGTGCCAGCAGTTTCATGGGGGGCGGACAGCCCCAGCATTTT. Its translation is CASSFMGGGQPQHF.

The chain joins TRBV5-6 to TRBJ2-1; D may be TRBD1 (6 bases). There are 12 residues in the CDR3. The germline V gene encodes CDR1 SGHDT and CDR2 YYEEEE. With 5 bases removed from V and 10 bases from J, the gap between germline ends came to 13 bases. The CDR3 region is CASSPTGFEQFF. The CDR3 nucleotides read TGTGCCAGCAGTCCTACAGGGTTCGAGCAGTTCTTC.

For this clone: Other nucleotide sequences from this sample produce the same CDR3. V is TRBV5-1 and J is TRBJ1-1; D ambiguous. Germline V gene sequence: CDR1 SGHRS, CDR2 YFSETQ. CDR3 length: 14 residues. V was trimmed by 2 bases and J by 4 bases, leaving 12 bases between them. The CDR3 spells CASSLSGSGTEAFF. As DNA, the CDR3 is TGCGCCAGCAGCTTATCGGGGAGTGGCACTGAAGCTTTCTTT. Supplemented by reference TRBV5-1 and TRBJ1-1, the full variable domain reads KAGVTQTPRYLIKTRGQQVTLSCSPISGHRSVSWYQQTPGQGLQFLFEYFSETQRNKGNFPGRFSGRQFSNSRSEMNVSTLELGDSALYLCASSLSGSGTEAFFGQGTRLTVV.

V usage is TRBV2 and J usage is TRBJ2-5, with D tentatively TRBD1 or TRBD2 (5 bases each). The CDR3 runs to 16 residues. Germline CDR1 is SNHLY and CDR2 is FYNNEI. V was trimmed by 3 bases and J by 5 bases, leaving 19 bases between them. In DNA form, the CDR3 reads TGTGCCAGCAGTGAGAAGAAAGGGGCACGGGGTGAGACCCAGTACTTC. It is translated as CASSEKKGARGETQYF.

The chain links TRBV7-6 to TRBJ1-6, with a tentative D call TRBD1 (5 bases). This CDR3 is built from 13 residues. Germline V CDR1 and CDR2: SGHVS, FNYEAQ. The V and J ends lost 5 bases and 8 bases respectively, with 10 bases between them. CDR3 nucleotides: TGTGCCAGCAGCCCGGGACCTTATTCACCCCTCCACTTT. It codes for CASSPGPYSPLHF.

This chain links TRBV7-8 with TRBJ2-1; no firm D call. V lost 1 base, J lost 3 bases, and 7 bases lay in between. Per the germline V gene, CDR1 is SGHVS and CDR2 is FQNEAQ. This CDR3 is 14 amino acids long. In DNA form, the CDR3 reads TGTGCCAGCAGCTTAGGCGGCCGCTACAATGAGCAGTTCTTC. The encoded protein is CASSLGGRYNEQFF.